The 26 T cell receptor beta chains below come from one sample, sequenced in a study of metastatic and nonmetastatic thyroid tumors. Thyroid surgery took place with no prior treatment in any patient. TCRdb used MiXCR to call clones anew from the PCR reads. The sample lists 80,000 to 85,000 clones, 12% occurring once. The sequenced material came from tumor tissue. These receptors all stem from a female donor with papillary thyroid cancer or a benign thyroid nodule (not recorded which). Some clones in this sample may be carry-over from other donors' samples.

This clone showed up many times. The chain uses TRBV28 and TRBJ1-6; D perhaps matches TRBD1 (5 bases). CDR1 and CDR2 (germline): MDHEN, SYDVKM. Trimming stripped 6 bases from V and 9 bases from J, with 15 bases between. The CDR3 totals 14 residues. The CDR3 sequence is CASSPSGFASPLHF. DNA of the CDR3: TGTGCCAGCAGCCCTTCAGGGTTCGCTTCACCCCTCCACTTT.

This clone was seen a single time. The chain couples TRBV2 to TRBJ2-1, with 9 bases aligning to TRBD2. After removal of 5 bases from V and 3 bases from J, the junction contained 11 bases not matched to a gene. The CDR3 runs to 17 residues. Germline V gene sequence: CDR1 SNHLY, CDR2 FYNNEI. The CDR3 loop reads CASSLAGGHIYYNEQFF. As DNA, the CDR3 is TGTGCCAGCAGTCTTGCGGGAGGGCATATCTACTACAATGAGCAGTTCTTC.

This clone has a count of ten or more. This chain uses TRBV10-3 with TRBJ2-3, with 7 bases matching TRBD2. Germline CDR1 reads ENHRY; CDR2 reads SYGVKD. The CDR3 is 13 residues long. The trim removed 8 bases at V and 2 bases at J, leaving 4 bases unmatched. The CDR3 loop is CAIGERDTDTQYF. The CDR3 bases are TGTGCCATCGGGGAGCGGGACACAGATACGCAGTATTTT.

This clone has a handful of counts. A much larger clone lies one base from this, so it may be a read error. This chain joins TRBV6-4 and TRBJ2-3; 7 nucleotides align to TRBD2. CDR3 size: 15 residues. The V gene's germline CDR1 is MRHNA and CDR2 SNTAGT. CDR3 nucleotides: TGTGCCAGCAGTGACACGCCGGGCCCGGGGGGTACGAAGTATTTT. Translation gives CASSDTPGPGGTKYF.

The chain employs TRBV20-1 and TRBJ2-7; no firm D call. Germline V CDR1 and CDR2: DFQATT, SNEGSKA (reference sequence). The V end was cut by 1 base, the J end by 2 bases, with 18 bases between. The CDR3 covers 16 residues. The chain's CDR3 is CSARVGVGGRTYEQYF. The CDR3 nucleotides are TGCAGTGCTAGAGTCGGCGTTGGCGGTCGAACCTACGAGCAGTACTTC.

In this sample, this clone turned up many times. This sequence joins TRBV20-1 and TRBJ2-5, with a weak D call TRBD1 (5 bases). Germline values: CDR1 DFQATT, CDR2 SNEGSKA (reference sequence). Between the trimmed V and J ends, which lost 3 bases and 9 bases, there was a span of 17 bases. There are 13 residues in the CDR3. The CDR3 here is CSASGLTVGAQYF. The CDR3 DNA reads TGCAGTGCTAGTGGTCTCACCGTAGGGGCCCAGTACTTC.

In this sample, this clone turned up many times. This chain links TRBV11-3 with TRBJ2-5; no clear D gene. The CDR3 runs 13 residues. V gave up 3 bases and J gave up 4 bases, with 9 bases separating them. The germline V gene encodes CDR1 SGHNT and CDR2 YENEEA. Written as DNA, the CDR3 is TGTGCCAGCAGCTTCCTTTCCATAGAGACCCAGTACTTC. Its translation is CASSFLSIETQYF.

This clone was seen a few times. One end of the junction varies from germline; a read error may be responsible. The chain couples TRBV27 to TRBJ1-6; no firm D call. The CDR3 has 13 amino acids. The V gene's germline CDR1 is MNHEY and CDR2 SMNVEV (reference sequence). The CDR3 nucleotides read TGTACCAGCGGTCCCTCAACGAATTCACCCCTCCACTTT. Translation: CTSGPSTNSPLHF.

In this sample, this clone turned up many times. V gene TRBV14 combines with J gene TRBJ2-7; no clear D gene. Germline V gene sequence: CDR1 SGHDN, CDR2 FVKESK. The CDR3 is made up of 16 amino acids. Trimming took off 0 bases at V and 2 bases at J, with 14 bases between the two ends. The CDR3 loop is CASSQDLGSITYEQYF. In DNA form, the CDR3 reads TGTGCCAGCAGCCAAGATCTCGGCAGCATTACCTACGAGCAGTACTTC.

In this sample, this clone turned up many times. V gene TRBV7-2 combines with J gene TRBJ2-1; 8 nucleotides line up with TRBD1. With V trimmed by 6 bases and J by 4 bases, 2 bases remained unmatched. This CDR3 comprises 13 residues. CDR1 is SGHTA and CDR2 is FQGNSA in the germline V gene. As DNA, the CDR3 is TGTGCCAGCAGTCGACAGGGGTACAATGAGCAGTTCTTC. Protein product: CASSRQGYNEQFF.

This clone occurred many times. Other DNA sequences from this sample encode an identical CDR3 as well. The chain links TRBV30 to TRBJ2-7; D is unclear. Germline V lookup: CDR1 GTSNPN, CDR2 SVGIG (reference sequence). V was cut by 0 bases and J by 4 bases, with 4 bases left in between. The CDR3 is 11 amino acids. The CDR3 sequence: CAWSVRYEQYF. The DNA of the CDR3 is TGTGCCTGGAGTGTACGTTACGAGCAGTACTTC.

This clone was detected ten times or more. CDR3 in amino acids: CASSLAPGSDTQYF. The CDR3 DNA reads TGTGCCAGCAGCTTAGCTCCCGGTTCAGATACGCAGTATTTT. J is TRBJ2-3 and V is TRBV11-2; D is ambiguous. With 1 base removed from V and 4 bases from J, the gap between germline ends came to 9 bases. This CDR3 is built from 14 residues. The V gene's germline CDR1 is SGHAT and CDR2 FQNNGV.

This clone was seen many times. At one end, the junction sequence differs from germline, possibly due to a read error. V gene TRBV12-3 or TRBV12-4 combines with J gene TRBJ2-7; D gene unclear. The CDR3 runs to 14 residues. The CDR3 DNA is TGTGCCAGCAGTTTAGCGGGCCTTACCTACGAGCAGTGCTTC. It is translated as CASSLAGLTYEQCF.

The chain uses TRBV18 and TRBJ2-5; 10 bases are a match to TRBD1. Losses at the gene ends were 3 bases for V and 5 bases for J; bases not matched to a gene: 3. Germline CDR1 reads KGHSH; CDR2 reads LQKENI. The CDR3 consists of 14 residues. In DNA, the CDR3 is TGTGCCAGCTCACCGGGACAGGGGTGGGAGACCCAGTACTTC. Translating gives CASSPGQGWETQYF.

This clone was found a few times. V is TRBV28 and J is TRBJ2-2; D is possibly TRBD1 or TRBD2 (5 bases each). The CDR3 totals 19 residues. The germline V gene encodes CDR1 MDHEN and CDR2 SYDVKM. Trimming pared 6 bases from V and 1 base from J, leaving 24 bases between. The CDR3 DNA is TGTGCCAGCAGCAAAAACAAAATGCGGACGGGGCAGAACACCGGGGAGCTGTTTTTT. Translation: CASSKNKMRTGQNTGELFF.

This clone appeared many times. This rearrangement joins TRBV10-1 to TRBJ2-7, with 8 bases fitting TRBD1. From germline, CDR1 is WNHNN and CDR2 SYGVQD (reference sequence). CDR3 length: 15 amino acids. With V trimmed by 5 bases and J by 0 bases, 6 bases remained unmatched. The DNA of the CDR3 is TGCGCCAGCAGTCCCCCGGGACAGGCCTCCTACGAGCAGTACTTC. This codes for CASSPPGQASYEQYF.

J is TRBJ1-3 and V is TRBV27, with a tentative D call TRBD1 (5 bases). From germline, CDR1 is MNHEY and CDR2 SMNVEV (reference sequence). CDR3 length: 16 amino acids. Trimming pared 5 bases from V and 0 bases from J, leaving 14 bases between. The CDR3 nucleotides are TGTGCCAGCAGTCCTGGGGACGGCCACTCTGGAAACACCATATATTTT. Translating gives CASSPGDGHSGNTIYF.

With regard to this clone: A much more abundant neighbour one base away suggests this may be a read error. V is TRBV6-6 and J is TRBJ2-2; TRBD2 matches 9 bases. CDR1 is MNHNY and CDR2 is SVGAGI in the germline V gene (reference sequence). The CDR3 sequence is 16 residues long. Trimming cost V 2 bases and J 7 bases; bases outside gene matches: 8. CDR3 bases: TGTGCCAGCAGTTACGCAATAGCGGGAGTTAACGGGGAGCTGTTTTTT. Translated: CASSYAIAGVNGELFF.

Concerning this clone itself: This may arise from a read error, as a much more abundant clone is one base away. The chain uses TRBV9 and TRBJ2-3, with D maybe TRBD1 (5 bases). CDR1 is SGDLS, CDR2 YYNGEE, per germline. The germline V and J ends were trimmed by 0 bases and 8 bases, with 19 bases remaining between them. This CDR3 comprises 16 residues. CDR3 nucleotide sequence: TGTGCCAGCAGCGTAGAAGGGGCGGTAGGGCCAGGTACGCAGTATTTT. Translation: CASSVEGAVGPGTQYF.

This clone was counted between two and nine times. CDR3 DNA: TGTGCCAGCAACCGGGACAGCCGAGAGACCCAGTACTTC. Encoded protein: CASNRDSRETQYF. The chain combines TRBV7-9 with TRBJ2-5; 7 nucleotides match TRBD1. The CDR3 is 13 amino acids. Trimming cost V 7 bases and J 4 bases; bases outside gene matches: 6. The germline V gene encodes CDR1 SEHNR and CDR2 FQNEAQ (reference sequence). The full variable domain, completed using reference TRBV7-9 and TRBJ2-5, is DTGVSQNPRHKITKRGQNVTFRCDPISEHNRLYWYRQTLGQGPEFLTYFQNEAQLEKSRLLSDRFSAERPKGSFSTLEIQRTEQGDSAMYLCASNRDSRETQYFGPGTRLLVL.

This clone was found a few times. The chain employs TRBV11-1 and TRBJ2-3; TRBD2 aligns across 10 bases. Germline trimming cut 7 bases from V and 2 bases from J; bases unmatched to any gene: 15. The CDR3 consists of 18 residues. CDR1 and CDR2 from the germline V gene are SGHAT and FQDESV (reference sequence). CDR3 sequence reads: CASKHGAGGLEPTDTQYF. CDR3 DNA: TGTGCCAGCAAACATGGAGCGGGAGGGCTTGAACCCACAGATACGCAGTATTTT.

This clone was counted many times. The chain is built from TRBV7-9 and TRBJ2-7; 9 bases agree with TRBD1. Germline CDR1 reads SEHNR; CDR2 reads FQNEAQ (reference sequence). The CDR3 sequence is 13 residues long. V shed 5 bases and J 6 bases; nucleotides not matched to a gene: 5. The CDR3: CASSLGQGTEQYF. The CDR3 coding sequence is TGTGCCAGCAGCCTCGGACAGGGGACCGAGCAGTACTTC.

This clone appeared many times. The chain has TRBV19 and TRBJ2-1, with D possibly being TRBD1 or TRBD2 (6 bases each). CDR1 is LNHDA and CDR2 is SQIVND in the germline V gene (reference sequence). This CDR3 is built from 16 residues. The V gene lost 2 bases and the J gene lost 7 bases, with 18 bases spanning the gap. CDR3 sequence (DNA): TGTGCCAGTAGTATAAGTTTGGGGGGCGGAAGAAATGAGCAGTTCTTC. Its protein product is CASSISLGGGRNEQFF.

This clone showed up many times. The same CDR3 also results from other DNA sequences found in this sample. The chain is built from TRBV6-5 and TRBJ2-5; no clear D gene. This CDR3 is 13 amino acids long. V lost 0 bases to trimming and J lost 2 bases, with 4 bases between them. The germline V gene encodes CDR1 MNHEY and CDR2 SVGAGI. CDR3: CASSYSKQETQYF. Written as DNA, the CDR3 is TGTGCCAGCAGTTACTCGAAACAAGAGACCCAGTACTTC.

The sample holds many counts of this clone. The chain uses TRBV27 and TRBJ1-5; 7 bases match TRBD1. Germline V CDR1 and CDR2: MNHEY, SMNVEV (reference sequence). The CDR3 is made up of 15 amino acids. The ends lost 6 bases at V and 4 bases at J; junction bases unmatched: 9. The CDR3 sequence is CASSSAPGGNQPQHF. CDR3 coding DNA: TGTGCCAGCAGCTCTGCCCCAGGGGGAAATCAGCCCCAGCATTTT.

The V gene is TRBV20-1, the J gene TRBJ2-1; unclear D gene. This CDR3 region has 16 residues. CDR1 DFQATT and CDR2 SNEGSKA come from the germline V gene (reference sequence). The germline V and J ends were trimmed by 5 bases and 4 bases, with 21 bases remaining between them. The CDR3 sequence: CSAPSPLPWVYNEQFF. CDR3 nucleotides: TGCAGTGCTCCGAGCCCTCTACCGTGGGTATACAATGAGCAGTTCTTC.